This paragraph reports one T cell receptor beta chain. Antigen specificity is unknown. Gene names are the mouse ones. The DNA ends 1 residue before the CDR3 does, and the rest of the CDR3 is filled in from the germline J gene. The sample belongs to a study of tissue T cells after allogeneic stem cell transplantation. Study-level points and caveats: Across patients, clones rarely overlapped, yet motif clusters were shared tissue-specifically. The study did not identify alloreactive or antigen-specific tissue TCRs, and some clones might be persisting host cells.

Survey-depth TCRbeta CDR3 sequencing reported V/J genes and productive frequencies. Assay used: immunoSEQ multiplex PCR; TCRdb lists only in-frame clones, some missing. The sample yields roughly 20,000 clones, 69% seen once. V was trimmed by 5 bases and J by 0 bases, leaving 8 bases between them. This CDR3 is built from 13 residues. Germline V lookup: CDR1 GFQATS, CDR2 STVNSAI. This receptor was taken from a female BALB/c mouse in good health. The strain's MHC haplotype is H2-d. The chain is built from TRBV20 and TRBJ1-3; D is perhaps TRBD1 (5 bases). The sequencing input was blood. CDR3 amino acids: CGARQNSGNTLYF. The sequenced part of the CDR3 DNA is TGTGGTGCTCGACAGAATTCTGGAAATACGCTCTAT. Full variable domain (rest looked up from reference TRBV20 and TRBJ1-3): GALVYQYPRRTICKSGTSMRMECQAVGFQATSVAWYRQSPQKTFELIALSTVNSAIKYEQNFTQEKFPISHPNLSFSSMTVLNAYLEDRGLYLCGARQNSGNTLYFGEGSRLIVV.